This T cell receptor (beta chain) was identified during a study of T cells in localized non-small cell lung cancer. The study's findings and limits: Density of T cells in blood, when higher, went with longer overall survival. Exceeding tumor, uninvolved adjacent lung had the highest T cell clonality. The study detected a median approximately 57 of the top 100 tumor clones in adjacent lung. Only one tumor region went through sequencing, so heterogeneity may still be there.

V gave up 4 bases and J gave up 6 bases, with 7 bases separating them. CDR3 length: 12 residues. Germline values: CDR1 SGHNT, CDR2 YYREEE (reference sequence). Of note for this clone: Its antigen is still unknown.

Using immunoSEQ multiplex PCR, the repertoire was profiled, and TCRdb retains in-frame clones only, with some absent. The data contain under 15,000 clones, 65% to 85% of them singletons. This clonotype was obtained from a male donor aged 60 or over with stage I lung adenocarcinoma. The sample was peripheral blood, taken before any cancer treatment. The chain joins TRBV5-4 to TRBJ1-4, with D perhaps matching TRBD1 (5 bases). Here the CDR3 reads CASSQGHEKLFF. CDR3 bases: TGTGCCAGCAGCCAGGGACATGAAAAACTGTTTTTT.